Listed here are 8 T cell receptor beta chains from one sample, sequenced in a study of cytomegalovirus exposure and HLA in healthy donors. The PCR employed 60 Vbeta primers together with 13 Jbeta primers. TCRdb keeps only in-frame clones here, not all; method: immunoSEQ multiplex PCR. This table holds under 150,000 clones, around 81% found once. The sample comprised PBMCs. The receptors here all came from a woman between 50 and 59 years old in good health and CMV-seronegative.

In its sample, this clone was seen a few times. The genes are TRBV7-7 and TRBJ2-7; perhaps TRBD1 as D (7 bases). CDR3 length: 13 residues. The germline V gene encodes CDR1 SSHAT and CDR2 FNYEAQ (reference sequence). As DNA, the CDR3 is TGTGCTAGCAGCGCGGGACAGACCTACGAGCAGTACGTC. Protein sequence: CASSAGQTYEQYV.

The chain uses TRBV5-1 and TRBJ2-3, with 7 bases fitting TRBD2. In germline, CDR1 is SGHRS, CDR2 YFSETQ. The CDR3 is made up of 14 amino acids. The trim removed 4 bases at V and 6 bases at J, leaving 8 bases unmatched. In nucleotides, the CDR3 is TGCGCCAGCAGCCCAGACGGACTAGTCGATACGCAGTATTTT. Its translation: CASSPDGLVDTQYF.

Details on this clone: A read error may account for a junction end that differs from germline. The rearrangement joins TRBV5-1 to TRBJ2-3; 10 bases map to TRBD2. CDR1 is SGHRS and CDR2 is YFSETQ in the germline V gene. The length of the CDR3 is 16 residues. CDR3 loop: CASSGVPSGSIDTQYF. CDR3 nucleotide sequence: TGCGCCAGCAGCGGAGTCCCTAGCGGGAGCATAGATACGCAGTATTTT.

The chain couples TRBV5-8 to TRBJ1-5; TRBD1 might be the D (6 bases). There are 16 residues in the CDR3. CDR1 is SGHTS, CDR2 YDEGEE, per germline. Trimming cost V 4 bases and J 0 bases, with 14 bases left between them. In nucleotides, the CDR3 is TGTGCCAGCAGCGGTATGACAGGCCATAGCAATCAGCCCCAGCATTTT. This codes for CASSGMTGHSNQPQHF. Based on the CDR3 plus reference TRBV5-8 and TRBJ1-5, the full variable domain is EAGVTQSPTHLIKTRGQQATLRCSPISGHTSVYWYQQALGLGLQFLLWYDEGEERNRGNFPPRFSGRQFPNYSSELNVNALELEDSALYLCASSGMTGHSNQPQHFGDGTRLSIL.

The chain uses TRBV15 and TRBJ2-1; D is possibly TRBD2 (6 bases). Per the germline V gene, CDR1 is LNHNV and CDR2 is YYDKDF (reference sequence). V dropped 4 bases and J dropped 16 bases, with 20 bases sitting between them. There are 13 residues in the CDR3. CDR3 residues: CATSTQDYAWSFF. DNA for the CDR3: TGTGCCACCAGCACCCAGGACTACGCCTGGTCTTTCTTC.

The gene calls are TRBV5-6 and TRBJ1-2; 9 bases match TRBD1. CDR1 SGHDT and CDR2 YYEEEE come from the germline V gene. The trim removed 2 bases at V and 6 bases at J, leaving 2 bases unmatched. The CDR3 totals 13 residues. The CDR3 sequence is CASSLGQGNGYTF. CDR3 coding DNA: TGTGCCAGCAGCTTAGGACAGGGGAATGGCTACACCTTC.

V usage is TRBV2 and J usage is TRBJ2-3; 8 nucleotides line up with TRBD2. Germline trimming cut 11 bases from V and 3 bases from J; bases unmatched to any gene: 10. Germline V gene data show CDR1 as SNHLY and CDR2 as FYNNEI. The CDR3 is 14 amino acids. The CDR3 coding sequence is TGTGCCCCCGGGGGGGGAGGGAGAACAGATACGCAGTATTTT. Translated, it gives CAPGGGGRTDTQYF.

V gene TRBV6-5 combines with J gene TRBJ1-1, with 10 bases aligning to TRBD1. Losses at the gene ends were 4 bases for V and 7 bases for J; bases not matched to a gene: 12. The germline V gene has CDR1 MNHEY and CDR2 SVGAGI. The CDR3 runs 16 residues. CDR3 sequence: CASSLRQGAARNEAFF. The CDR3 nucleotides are TGTGCCAGCAGTTTGAGACAGGGGGCCGCACGGAATGAAGCTTTCTTT.